What follows describes a single TCR beta chain. What it binds is unknown. The entry originates in a study of tumor-infiltrating lymphocytes in primary liver carcinoma. In the study overall: Donors had hepatocellular carcinoma or combined HCC and intrahepatic cholangiocarcinoma.

Researchers drew blood RNA from unsorted whole blood and extracted germline DNA as well. A constant-region primer primed TCR beta cDNA synthesis from about 490 ng of total RNA. Employing slightly modified ARM-PCR, three nested multiplex PCR rounds were run, and these gave rise to the TCR beta libraries. Forward primers for TRBV1-TRBV30 and a C-beta reverse primer served the first two PCR rounds, at 10 cycles each. Each CDR3 protein is one row after TCRdb ran MiXCR on the multiplex PCR reads. The sample shows hundreds of thousands of distinct CDR3 sequences, around three fifths of them seen only once. CDR3 length: 12 residues. Study findings and constraints: Researchers found tumor-adjacent and tumor-blood pairs overlapped less than tumor region pairs. A significantly higher top-250-clone fraction was recorded for tumors than for blood (p = 0.039).

The sample comprised peripheral blood. The sequence was obtained from a woman in her twenties or thirties with primary liver carcinoma and hepatitis B virus infection. This chain uses TRBV21-1 with TRBJ2-7. TRBV21-1 is deemed a pseudogene. The CDR3 nucleotides read TGTGCCAGCCGACCTTCCTCTTACGAGCAGTACTTC. It encodes CASRPSSYEQYF.